The 2 T cell receptor beta chains given below trace back to one sample, sequenced in a study of blood T cell repertoires in COVID-19. The protocol was immunoSEQ multiplex PCR, while the TCRdb copy is restricted to in-frame clones and leaves out a portion. The repertoire holds 25,000 to 35,000 clones, with over 70% as singletons. The sample was peripheral blood. These receptors were obtained from a man between 65 and 85 years old with active COVID-19.

The chain carries TRBV7-2 and TRBJ2-1; 11 bases are a match to TRBD2. With 1 base clipped from V and 4 bases from J, the junction kept 0 bases outside the gene matches. The CDR3 extends over 15 amino acids. Germline CDR1 reads SGHTA; CDR2 reads FQGNSA. CDR3 sequence reads: CASSLGLAGYNEQFF. CDR3 DNA sequence: TGTGCCAGCAGCTTAGGACTAGCGGGGTACAATGAGCAGTTCTTC.

The chain carries TRBV3-1 (or the pseudogene TRBV3-2) and TRBJ2-7; 11 bases are a match to TRBD1. The V gene's germline CDR1 is LGHDT and CDR2 YNNKEL (reference sequence). This CDR3 is built from 13 residues. Trimming removed 8 bases from V and 6 bases from J; junction bases left unmatched: 6. CDR3 sequence: CASPGQGASEQYF. The CDR3 DNA reads TGTGCCAGCCCCGGACAGGGGGCCTCCGAGCAGTACTTC.